This TCR beta chain originates from a study of blood T cell repertoires in COVID-19. In the study overall: From the United States, Italy and Spain came samples of acute and convalescent COVID-19. Sources were T cells, B-cell-depleted T cells, or PBMCs; the material itself was cDNA or gDNA.

The V and J ends lost 3 bases and 7 bases, in that order; junction bases with no gene match: 9. The CDR3 extends over 16 amino acids. Per the germline V gene, CDR1 is MNHEY and CDR2 is SMNVEV (reference sequence). Original handling: From reference gene primer amplification, estimates of nucleated cell counts were derived. Profiled with immunoSEQ multiplex PCR; TCRdb holds only in-frame clones, not every one. From that table come the V and J calls and clone size; the DNA was used to work out D and trimming. The table lists just over 300,000 clones, roughly 90% of them singletons. V and J are TRBV27 and TRBJ2-1, with TRBD1 identical over 10 bases. The source is a woman aged 30 to 39 with COVID-19, enrolled during active disease. Sequencing used peripheral blood. CDR3 sequence: CASSFLGTGASNEQFF. CDR3 bases: TGTGCCAGCAGTTTCCTCGGGACAGGGGCGTCAAATGAGCAGTTCTTC.